The clone carrying this TCR beta chain was observed many times. The antigen is not known. This sample was included in a study of glioma-infiltrating T cells. Whole-study findings and limits: Gliomas, especially low-grade, showed above-expected tissue-blood divergence; non-neoplastic patients showed below. Very few CDR3 sequences were shared between tissue and blood.

Germline V gives CDR1 MNHNS, CDR2 SASEGT. V lost 5 bases and J 4 bases, leaving 11 bases between the germline ends. This CDR3 is 13 amino acids long. Using RNA template, CDR3s of TCR alpha and beta were amplified with iRepertoire arm-PCR. One-step reverse transcription and amplification started from around 100-400 ng of tissue mRNA or PBMC total RNA. TCRdb independently ran MiXCR on the multiplex PCR reads; one entry per CDR3 protein. The data hold around 99,000 distinct CDR3 sequences, with around a quarter observed a single time. The sequence derives from a human donor with low-grade glioma or glioblastoma, undergoing nonglioma brain surgery, or in good health (not recorded which). This sequence joins TRBV6-1 and TRBJ1-1; maybe TRBD1 (5 bases). The sequenced sample consisted of glioma tissue, nonneoplastic brain tissue, or PBMCs (not recorded which). CDR3 sequence reads: CASSSQGSTEAFF. CDR3 sequence (DNA): TGTGCCAGCAGTAGCCAGGGTTCCACTGAAGCTTTCTTT.